This is a list of T cell receptor beta chains from one sample in a study of cytomegalovirus exposure and HLA in healthy donors. TCRdb's table, derived via immunoSEQ multiplex PCR, lists solely in-frame clones and lacks some. The data show 110,000 or so clones, with about 70% seen just once and about 12% held by the top ten. Specimen: PBMCs. These receptors were taken from a woman aged 40 to 50 in good health and CMV-seropositive. CDR3s include the opening cysteine and the closing phenylalanine or tryptophan. The D gene is left open where the match is weak. Not all rows give a size; the values are once, few, many and, for expanded clones, a class.

.	TRBJ1-1	TRBD1	TRBV7-9	TGTGCCAGCAGCCGAGATATCAGAGTCGGCAGGGGGATCACTGAAGCTTTCTTT	CASSRDIRVGRGITEAFF
.	TRBJ2-5	TRBD1	TRBV9	TGTGCCAGCAGCCTAAGTCCCTCAGGGGGCCAAGAGACCCAGTACTTC	CASSLSPSGGQETQYF
.	TRBJ2-5	TRBD2	TRBV2	TGTGCCAGCAGCTACTGGACTAGCGGGAAAGAGACCCAGTACTTC	CASSYWTSGKETQYF
few	TRBJ2-4	TRBD1	TRBV11-2	TGTGCCAGCAGCTGGACAGGGGCCAAAAACATTCAGTACTTC	CASSWTGAKNIQYF
.	TRBJ1-2	TRBD1	TRBV19	TGTGCCAGTCGGAAGATCGACAGGGACTATGGCTACACCTTC	CASRKIDRDYGYTF
.	TRBJ2-1	.	TRBV12-5	TGTGCTAGTGGTTTTCCTCTAGATGAGCAGTTCTTC	CASGFPLDEQFF
.	TRBJ2-1	TRBD2	TRBV11-2	TGTGCCAGCAGCACGAGACTAGCGGGGTATTACAATGAGCAGTTCTTC	CASSTRLAGYYNEQFF
few	TRBJ1-1	TRBD1	TRBV29-1	TGCAGCGTTCGCCGGGACAGGAGCTGGAACACTGAAGCTTTCTTT	CSVRRDRSWNTEAFF
.	TRBJ1-1	TRBD1	TRBV18	TGTGCCAGCTCCACACAGGGGACCACTGAAGCTTTCTTT	CASSTQGTTEAFF
few	TRBJ2-7	.	TRBV7-2	TGTGCCAGCAGCCTACGGTACGAGCAGTACTTC	CASSLRYEQYF
.	TRBJ2-6	.	TRBV7-8	TGTGCCAGCAGCATACAGCATTTCCAAAGCTCTGGGGCCAACGTCCTGACTTTC	CASSIQHFQSSGANVLTF
.	TRBJ1-1	.	TRBV5-1	TGCGCCAGCAGCCTTGGGGGCCAACGGATCGAACACACTGAAGCTTTCTTT	CASSLGGQRIEHTEAFF
.	TRBJ2-3	.	TRBV2	TGTGCCAGCAGTGAAGACTCCAACACAGATACGCAGTATTTT	CASSEDSNTDTQYF
once	TRBJ2-3	TRBD1	TRBV7-2	TGTGCCAGCAGCTTGAGGGGGCAAGCAGATACGCAGTATTTT	CASSLRGQADTQYF
.	TRBJ1-1	.	TRBV6-5	TGTGCCAGCAGTTACAGAGGGGGAATAATGGCTTTCTTT	CASSYRGGIMAFF
.	TRBJ1-2	.	TRBV6-5	TGTGCCAGCGCCCCGGACTCCTATGGCTACACCTTC	CASAPDSYGYTF
few	TRBJ2-2	TRBD2	TRBV5-1	TGCGCCACTCGACTAGCGGGGGGCAACACCGGGGAGCTGTTTTTT	CATRLAGGNTGELFF
.	TRBJ1-4	.	TRBV18	TGTGCCAGCTCACCGAGTAACCGCGGCGGCAATGAAAAACTGTTTTTT	CASSPSNRGGNEKLFF
.	TRBJ1-6	.	TRBV5-1	TGCGCCAGCAGCGTATCCCCCCAGGGTAAGGATTCACCCCTCCACTTT	CASSVSPQGKDSPLHF
.	TRBJ1-3	.	TRBV19	TGTGCCAGCGCGGGGACCTCTGGAAACACCATATATTTT	CASAGTSGNTIYF
.	TRBJ1-1	.	TRBV6-6	TGTGCCAGCAACACGGGGGGGACCACTGAAGCTTTCTTT	CASNTGGTTEAFF
.	TRBJ1-2	TRBD1	TRBV5-6	TGTGCCAGCAGCAAAGGACAGGGAGGCTACACCTTC	CASSKGQGGYTF
.	TRBJ2-1	.	TRBV9	TGTGCCAGCAGCGTAGCCCCAAGCGGCTCCCGGATGGCTAAGCAGTTCTTC	CASSVAPSGSRMAKQFF
.	TRBJ1-6	.	TRBV2	TGTGCCAGCAGTGCTCTGTCTAATTCACCCCTCCACTTT	CASSALSNSPLHF
once	TRBJ1-6	TRBD1	TRBV25-1	TGTGCCAGCACCGAGGCCGGGACAGGGGCTTCAAATTCACCCCTCCACTTT	CASTEAGTGASNSPLHF
.	TRBJ2-3	TRBD2	TRBV30	TGTGCCTGGAGTGTTGCGGGGGCAGATACGCAGTATTTT	CAWSVAGADTQYF
.	TRBJ2-7	.	TRBV19	TGTGCCAGTATTGAGGGAACCTACGAGCAGTACTTC	CASIEGTYEQYF